This TCR beta chain was sequenced in a study of blood T cell repertoires in COVID-19. Study in general: Collection of acute and convalescent COVID-19 samples took place in the United States, Italy and Spain. T cells, B-cell-depleted T cells, or PBMCs provided the cDNA or gDNA that served as material.

Trimming pared 5 bases from V and 4 bases from J, leaving 8 bases between. The germline CDR1 and CDR2 sequences are LGHNA and YSLEER. This CDR3 spans 13 amino acids. Methods used by the authors: Quantification of nucleated cells was approximated via reference gene primer amplification. Profiling relied on immunoSEQ multiplex PCR, and the TCRdb table lists in-frame clones only, not all of them. V, J and clone size derive from that table, while D and trimming were established from the DNA sequence. The sample holds over 150,000 clones; approximately 88% are singletons and the top ten take under 3%. The sample was peripheral blood. This chain links TRBV4-3 with TRBJ1-4, with D unresolved. This receptor was obtained from a woman aged 60-70 years with acute or convalescent COVID-19. The CDR3: CASSYEFNEKLFF. The CDR3 DNA reads as TGCGCCAGCAGCTATGAGTTTAATGAAAAACTGTTTTTT.